These T cell receptor beta chains were read from a single sample in a study of CD8 T cells in Susac syndrome. In TCRdb, the immunoSEQ multiplex PCR reads were re-called with MiXCR into one record per CDR3 protein. The sample has about 120,000 distinct CDR3 sequences, around 94% seen once. Material for sequencing was CD4+ T cells from PBMCs. Source of these receptors: a human donor in good health. Each CDR3 is given with its conserved first and last residue. Fields, in order: J gene, clone size, V gene, D gene, CDR3 protein, CDR3 DNA. A D gene is named only where the DNA matches it firmly. Clone size is shown for a subset of rows, as once, few, many or a class of expanded clone.

j_gene: TRBJ2-7; abundance: -; v_gene: TRBV3-1; d_gene: -; CDR3aa: CASSHVTAVYEQYF; CDR3nt: TGTGCCAGCAGCCATGTCACAGCCGTCTACGAGCAGTACTTC
j_gene: TRBJ2-2; abundance: once; v_gene: TRBV12-3/TRBV12-4; d_gene: TRBD1; CDR3aa: CASSLRTGGNTGELFF; CDR3nt: TGTGCCAGCAGTTTAAGAACAGGGGGGAACACCGGGGAGCTGTTTTTT
j_gene: TRBJ2-1; abundance: -; v_gene: TRBV28; d_gene: -; CDR3aa: CASNIVNVGERNEQFF; CDR3nt: TGTGCCAGCAACATAGTTAATGTGGGGGAGCGGAATGAGCAGTTCTTC
j_gene: TRBJ1-5; abundance: -; v_gene: TRBV28; d_gene: -; CDR3aa: CASLSERDHQPQHF; CDR3nt: TGTGCCAGCCTCTCGGAGAGGGACCATCAGCCCCAGCATTTT
j_gene: TRBJ2-4; abundance: -; v_gene: TRBV27; d_gene: -; CDR3aa: CASSIYGTSLAKNIQYF; CDR3nt: TGTGCCAGCAGTATCTACGGGACATCGCTAGCCAAAAACATTCAGTACTTC
j_gene: TRBJ2-7; abundance: -; v_gene: TRBV6-5; d_gene: -; CDR3aa: CASHSAGEQYF; CDR3nt: TGTGCCAGCCATTCGGCGGGAGAGCAGTACTTC
j_gene: TRBJ2-1; abundance: few; v_gene: TRBV5-4; d_gene: -; CDR3aa: CASSLDRSSYNEQFF; CDR3nt: TGTGCCAGCAGCTTGGATAGGAGCTCCTACAATGAGCAGTTCTTC
j_gene: TRBJ2-1; abundance: once; v_gene: TRBV9; d_gene: -; CDR3aa: CASSRAGTNNEQFF; CDR3nt: TGTGCCAGCAGTCGGGCCGGGACCAACAATGAGCAGTTCTTC
j_gene: TRBJ2-7; abundance: -; v_gene: TRBV19; d_gene: TRBD1; CDR3aa: CATDRGDSYEQYF; CDR3nt: TGTGCCACCGACAGGGGGGACTCCTACGAGCAGTACTTC
j_gene: TRBJ2-7; abundance: -; v_gene: TRBV9; d_gene: TRBD1; CDR3aa: CASSVAPGQGGYEQYF; CDR3nt: TGTGCCAGCAGCGTAGCCCCGGGACAGGGAGGCTACGAGCAGTACTTC
j_gene: TRBJ2-2; abundance: -; v_gene: TRBV23-1; d_gene: -; CDR3aa: CASSHSGEENTGELFF; CDR3nt: TGCGCCAGCAGTCATTCGGGAGAGGAGAACACCGGGGAGCTGTTTTTT
j_gene: TRBJ1-1; abundance: -; v_gene: TRBV12-3/TRBV12-4; d_gene: -; CDR3aa: CASGWVGNTEAFF; CDR3nt: TGTGCCAGCGGCTGGGTGGGGAACACTGAAGCTTTCTTT
j_gene: TRBJ2-3; abundance: -; v_gene: TRBV6-6; d_gene: -; CDR3aa: CASKTEASTDTQYF; CDR3nt: TGTGCCAGCAAGACGGAAGCAAGCACAGATACGCAGTATTTT
j_gene: TRBJ2-7; abundance: -; v_gene: TRBV20-1; d_gene: -; CDR3aa: CSASFGRGNTYEQYF; CDR3nt: TGCAGTGCTAGTTTTGGGCGGGGAAATACCTACGAGCAGTACTTC
j_gene: TRBJ2-7; abundance: -; v_gene: TRBV6-2/TRBV6-3; d_gene: -; CDR3aa: CANTTRPSYEQYF; CDR3nt: TGTGCCAACACGACGCGGCCGTCCTACGAGCAGTACTTC
j_gene: TRBJ2-1; abundance: -; v_gene: TRBV3-1; d_gene: TRBD2; CDR3aa: CASSPRGLAGRYEQFF; CDR3nt: TGTGCCAGCAGCCCCAGGGGACTAGCAGGGCGATATGAGCAGTTCTTC
j_gene: TRBJ2-1; abundance: once; v_gene: TRBV5-1; d_gene: TRBD2; CDR3aa: CASSLGGLGSNEQFF; CDR3nt: TGCGCCAGCAGCTTGGGGGGACTAGGGAGCAATGAGCAGTTCTTC
j_gene: TRBJ2-7; abundance: -; v_gene: TRBV2; d_gene: TRBD1; CDR3aa: CASSETPTGWSYEQYF; CDR3nt: TGTGCCAGCAGTGAAACCCCGACAGGGTGGTCCTACGAGCAGTACTTC
j_gene: TRBJ2-4; abundance: -; v_gene: TRBV29-1; d_gene: TRBD1; CDR3aa: CSVDPTGTEASIQYF; CDR3nt: TGCAGCGTTGACCCAACCGGGACAGAGGCTAGCATTCAGTACTTC
j_gene: TRBJ1-1; abundance: -; v_gene: TRBV7-2; d_gene: TRBD1; CDR3aa: CASSATGGVLGTEAFF; CDR3nt: TGTGCCAGCAGCGCCACAGGGGGCGTTTTGGGCACTGAAGCTTTCTTT
j_gene: TRBJ1-2; abundance: -; v_gene: TRBV24-1; d_gene: -; CDR3aa: CATSGEAFYGYTF; CDR3nt: TGTGCCACCAGTGGGGAGGCCTTCTATGGCTACACCTTC
j_gene: TRBJ2-5; abundance: -; v_gene: TRBV27; d_gene: -; CDR3aa: CASSLGWGGETQYF; CDR3nt: TGTGCCAGCAGTTTGGGATGGGGTGGGGAGACCCAGTACTTC
j_gene: TRBJ2-1; abundance: -; v_gene: TRBV11-2; d_gene: -; CDR3aa: CASSSRLVGNEQFF; CDR3nt: TGTGCCAGCAGCTCGCGACTAGTTGGGAATGAGCAGTTCTTC
j_gene: TRBJ2-7; abundance: -; v_gene: TRBV10-3; d_gene: TRBD2; CDR3aa: CASRQGVAGGPNEQYF; CDR3nt: TGTGCCAGCCGACAGGGGGTAGCGGGAGGGCCCAACGAGCAGTACTTC
j_gene: TRBJ1-6; abundance: -; v_gene: TRBV9; d_gene: TRBD1; CDR3aa: CASSVSDRGNSPLHF; CDR3nt: TGTGCCAGCAGCGTCTCCGACAGGGGCAATTCACCCCTCCACTTT
j_gene: TRBJ2-2; abundance: once; v_gene: TRBV5-1; d_gene: -; CDR3aa: CASSLGVATDTGELFF; CDR3nt: TGCGCCAGCAGCTTGGGGGTCGCAACGGACACCGGGGAGCTGTTTTTT
j_gene: TRBJ2-7; abundance: few; v_gene: TRBV3-1; d_gene: -; CDR3aa: CASSQSLASYEQYF; CDR3nt: TGTGCCAGCAGCCAGTCGCTAGCGAGCTACGAGCAGTACTTC
j_gene: TRBJ2-7; abundance: -; v_gene: TRBV7-3; d_gene: TRBD1; CDR3aa: CASSLSGTGGYEQYF; CDR3nt: TGTGCCAGCAGCTTATCCGGGACAGGGGGCTACGAGCAGTACTTC
j_gene: TRBJ2-1; abundance: -; v_gene: TRBV5-1; d_gene: TRBD2; CDR3aa: CASSLEGLAGLNNEQFF; CDR3nt: TGCGCCAGCAGCTTGGAAGGACTAGCGGGACTTAACAATGAGCAGTTCTTC
j_gene: TRBJ1-5; abundance: -; v_gene: TRBV7-2; d_gene: -; CDR3aa: CASSLRAVNSNQPQHF; CDR3nt: TGTGCCAGCAGCTTAAGGGCAGTTAATAGCAATCAGCCCCAGCATTTT
j_gene: TRBJ1-5; abundance: -; v_gene: TRBV6-2/TRBV6-3; d_gene: TRBD1; CDR3aa: CASSHDRGRLAQHF; CDR3nt: TGTGCCAGCAGTCATGACAGGGGGCGCCTGGCCCAGCATTTT
j_gene: TRBJ2-5; abundance: -; v_gene: TRBV9; d_gene: -; CDR3aa: CASSPRGEKETQYF; CDR3nt: TGTGCCAGCAGCCCCAGGGGGGAGAAAGAGACCCAGTACTTC
j_gene: TRBJ2-7; abundance: -; v_gene: TRBV3-1; d_gene: -; CDR3aa: CASSQVPQSSYEQYF; CDR3nt: TGTGCCAGCAGCCAAGTCCCACAGAGCTCCTACGAGCAGTACTTC
j_gene: TRBJ1-2; abundance: -; v_gene: TRBV30; d_gene: -; CDR3aa: CAWSAVGDTF; CDR3nt: TGTGCCTGGAGTGCTGTTGGAGACACCTTC
j_gene: TRBJ2-7; abundance: -; v_gene: TRBV7-2; d_gene: -; CDR3aa: CASSLARGGNYEQYF; CDR3nt: TGTGCCAGCAGCTTAGCGCGCGGCGGGAACTACGAGCAGTACTTC
j_gene: TRBJ2-2; abundance: once; v_gene: TRBV4-1; d_gene: TRBD2; CDR3aa: CASSQEGTSGTGELFF; CDR3nt: TGCGCCAGCAGCCAGGAGGGGACTAGCGGAACCGGGGAGCTGTTTTTT
j_gene: TRBJ1-1; abundance: -; v_gene: TRBV3-1; d_gene: TRBD1; CDR3aa: CASSLQTGTTEAFF; CDR3nt: TGTGCCAGCAGCTTACAGACAGGGACCACTGAAGCTTTCTTT
j_gene: TRBJ1-1; abundance: -; v_gene: TRBV5-1; d_gene: TRBD1; CDR3aa: CASSDSTGGTEAFF; CDR3nt: TGCGCCAGCAGCGACTCGACAGGGGGCACTGAAGCTTTCTTT
j_gene: TRBJ2-2; abundance: -; v_gene: TRBV4-2; d_gene: -; CDR3aa: CASSQDGPGGAGELFF; CDR3nt: TGTGCCAGCAGCCAAGATGGGCCAGGAGGGGCCGGGGAGCTGTTTTTT
j_gene: TRBJ2-5; abundance: -; v_gene: TRBV2; d_gene: TRBD2; CDR3aa: CASRLAGVLETQYF; CDR3nt: TGTGCCAGCAGACTAGCGGGAGTCTTGGAGACCCAGTACTTC
j_gene: TRBJ2-7; abundance: -; v_gene: TRBV20-1; d_gene: TRBD2; CDR3aa: CSARRVGLAGTYEQYF; CDR3nt: TGCAGTGCTAGACGCGTTGGACTAGCGGGAACCTACGAGCAGTACTTC
j_gene: TRBJ2-5; abundance: -; v_gene: TRBV28; d_gene: TRBD2; CDR3aa: CASGTSGNMQETQYF; CDR3nt: TGTGCCAGCGGAACTAGCGGGAACATGCAAGAGACCCAGTACTTC
j_gene: TRBJ1-6; abundance: -; v_gene: TRBV3-1; d_gene: TRBD1; CDR3aa: CASSPRDRGRSPLHF; CDR3nt: TGTGCCAGCAGCCCCCGGGACAGGGGGCGATCACCCCTCCACTTT
j_gene: TRBJ2-7; abundance: -; v_gene: TRBV6-4; d_gene: TRBD1; CDR3aa: CASSGDRGAYEQYF; CDR3nt: TGTGCCAGCAGTGGAGACAGGGGAGCCTACGAGCAGTACTTC
j_gene: TRBJ1-3; abundance: once; v_gene: TRBV18; d_gene: -; CDR3aa: CASSPSTLNSGNTIYF; CDR3nt: TGTGCCAGCTCACCTTCGACACTAAACTCTGGAAACACCATATATTTT
j_gene: TRBJ2-2; abundance: -; v_gene: TRBV18; d_gene: TRBD1; CDR3aa: CASSGQDLDTGELFF; CDR3nt: TGTGCCAGCTCGGGACAGGACTTAGACACCGGGGAGCTGTTTTTT
j_gene: TRBJ2-5; abundance: -; v_gene: TRBV2; d_gene: -; CDR3aa: CASSEFDKKQETQYF; CDR3nt: TGTGCCAGCAGTGAGTTTGATAAAAAGCAAGAGACCCAGTACTTC
j_gene: TRBJ2-7; abundance: -; v_gene: TRBV5-4; d_gene: -; CDR3aa: CASSSGRVLSSYEQYF; CDR3nt: TGTGCCAGCAGCTCCGGGCGGGTTCTGAGCTCCTACGAGCAGTACTTC
j_gene: TRBJ2-5; abundance: -; v_gene: TRBV10-3; d_gene: -; CDR3aa: CAISGQQQETQYF; CDR3nt: TGTGCCATCAGTGGGCAACAGCAAGAGACCCAGTACTTC
j_gene: TRBJ1-5; abundance: -; v_gene: TRBV7-2; d_gene: TRBD1; CDR3aa: CASSSGGVRQPQHF; CDR3nt: TGTGCCAGCAGCTCAGGGGGGGTTCGTCAGCCCCAGCATTTT
j_gene: TRBJ2-7; abundance: -; v_gene: TRBV7-2; d_gene: TRBD1; CDR3aa: CASGQATPYEQYF; CDR3nt: TGTGCCAGCGGACAGGCTACCCCCTACGAGCAGTACTTC
j_gene: TRBJ2-5; abundance: -; v_gene: TRBV5-1; d_gene: -; CDR3aa: CASSEQGKETQYF; CDR3nt: TGCGCCAGCAGCGAACAGGGTAAAGAGACCCAGTACTTC
j_gene: TRBJ2-5; abundance: -; v_gene: TRBV12-3/TRBV12-4; d_gene: -; CDR3aa: CASEPWGEETQYF; CDR3nt: TGTGCCAGTGAGCCATGGGGGGAAGAGACCCAGTACTTC
j_gene: TRBJ2-5; abundance: -; v_gene: TRBV7-9; d_gene: -; CDR3aa: CASSFFGPQETQYF; CDR3nt: TGTGCCAGCAGCTTTTTCGGGCCCCAAGAGACCCAGTACTTC
j_gene: TRBJ1-1; abundance: -; v_gene: TRBV15; d_gene: -; CDR3aa: CATSSWSADSPEAFF; CDR3nt: TGTGCCACCAGCAGCTGGTCAGCCGACAGCCCTGAAGCTTTCTTT
j_gene: TRBJ2-5; abundance: few; v_gene: TRBV18; d_gene: TRBD2; CDR3aa: CASSPLPTVTSEETQYF; CDR3nt: TGTGCCAGCTCACCACTCCCAACAGTAACTAGCGAAGAGACCCAGTACTTC
j_gene: TRBJ2-5; abundance: -; v_gene: TRBV23-1; d_gene: -; CDR3aa: CASSHRRLGGQETQYF; CDR3nt: TGCGCCAGCAGTCACCGTCGCCTGGGGGGACAAGAGACCCAGTACTTC
j_gene: TRBJ2-2; abundance: -; v_gene: TRBV7-9; d_gene: -; CDR3aa: CASSHRDTNTGELFF; CDR3nt: TGTGCCAGCAGCCATCGGGACACCAACACCGGGGAGCTGTTTTTT
j_gene: TRBJ2-5; abundance: -; v_gene: TRBV24-1; d_gene: -; CDR3aa: CATSEAGAETQYF; CDR3nt: TGTGCCACCAGTGAGGCAGGGGCAGAGACCCAGTACTTC
j_gene: TRBJ1-2; abundance: -; v_gene: TRBV29-1; d_gene: TRBD1; CDR3aa: CSVDDGEGARGYTF; CDR3nt: TGCAGCGTTGATGATGGAGAGGGGGCAAGGGGCTACACCTTC